This T cell receptor (beta chain) appears in the sequencing data of a study of cytotoxic CD8 clonotypes in ibrutinib-treated CLL. Findings and caveats of the study: Elevated clonality accompanied ibrutinib response, with a return toward baseline values at progression. Sampling of sustained-remission and progressing patients occurred at differing times. In comparison with age-matched healthy donors, baseline clonality was higher and tracked circulating CD8+ T-cell counts. Public clonotypes, rarely seen, contracted or held steady on treatment.

The germline V and J ends were trimmed by 7 bases and 0 bases, with 13 bases remaining between them. The CDR3 has 14 amino acids. The germline CDR1 and CDR2 sequences are SQVTM and ANQGSEA. This clone was seen only once. Its antigen is not known. TCRdb keeps only in-frame clones here, not all; method: immunoSEQ multiplex PCR. The repertoire holds roughly 100,000 clones, about 78% seen once, with 32% in the top ten. The sample was PBMCs, taken after 12 months of ibrutinib treatment. The receptor comes from a human donor with chronic lymphocytic leukemia. The chain joins TRBV29-1 to TRBJ1-3, with D tentatively TRBD1 (6 bases). The CDR3, as DNA: TGCAGCGCGTCCGAGGGGGACTCTGGAAACACCATATATTTT. It yields the protein CSASEGDSGNTIYF.